These 23 T cell receptor beta chains came from one sample sequenced in a study of early T cells in non-severe SARS-CoV-2 infection. TCRdb independently ran MiXCR on the 5' RACE reads; one entry per CDR3 protein. There are 77,000 or so distinct CDR3 sequences in the sample; about 14% occur only once, and about 3.7% lies in the top ten. The specimen comprised whole blood, sampled at baseline. These receptors were taken from an adult who was a healthcare worker with PCR-confirmed SARS-CoV-2 infection or an uninfected control (not recorded which).

This chain joins TRBV5-1 and TRBJ2-1; 12 bases are a match to TRBD2. The CDR3 covers 19 residues. V lost 1 base and J lost 7; bases outside the gene matches: 15. Germline values: CDR1 SGHRS, CDR2 YFSETQ. Here the CDR3 DNA reads TGCGCCAGCAGCTTGAATGTCATCCTGGGACTAGCGGGCAGGAATGAGCAGTTCTTC. This encodes CASSLNVILGLAGRNEQFF. The full variable domain, with the rest looked up from reference TRBV5-1 and TRBJ2-1, is KAGVTQTPRYLIKTRGQQVTLSCSPISGHRSVSWYQQTPGQGLQFLFEYFSETQRNKGNFPGRFSGRQFSNSRSEMNVSTLELGDSALYLCASSLNVILGLAGRNEQFFGPGTRLTVL.

In its sample, this clonotype was seen a few times. The V call is TRBV13, the J call TRBJ2-5; D might be TRBD2 (6 bases). Trimming left V 5 bases short and J 1 base short, with 11 bases between. Germline loops: CDR1 PRHDT, CDR2 FYEKMQ (reference sequence). The CDR3 has 14 amino acids. The DNA for the CDR3 is TGTGCCAGCAGCCCTGGGACTTTCCAAGAGACCCAGTACTTC. This gives the protein CASSPGTFQETQYF.

This clonotype occurred a few times. J is TRBJ2-2 and V is TRBV7-8; 12 bases are a match to TRBD2. In germline, CDR1 is SGHVS, CDR2 FQNEAQ. V shed 5 bases, J shed 5 bases, and the junction held 6 bases outside the gene matches. The CDR3 is 16 amino acids. CDR3 amino acids: CASSDGLAGRTGELFF. Here the CDR3 DNA reads TGTGCCAGCAGCGACGGACTAGCGGGAAGGACCGGGGAGCTGTTTTTT. Full variable domain (remainder filled in from reference TRBV7-8 and TRBJ2-2): GAGVSQSPRYKVAKRGQDVALRCDPISGHVSLFWYQQALGQGPEFLTYFQNEAQLDKSGLPSDRFFAERPEGSVSTLKIQRTQQEDSAVYLCASSDGLAGRTGELFFGEGSRLTVL.

The rearrangement uses TRBV9 and TRBJ2-1; TRBD1 matches at 7 bases. Trimming cost V 2 bases and J 4 bases; bases outside gene matches: 3. The CDR3 runs to 14 residues. Looked up from germline, CDR1 is SGDLS and CDR2 is YYNGEE. DNA for the CDR3: TGTGCCAGCAGCGTCGGGACAGTATACAATGAGCAGTTCTTC. Encoded protein: CASSVGTVYNEQFF.

The rearrangement uses TRBV29-1 and TRBJ2-1, with D unclear. V lost 5 bases, J lost 7 bases, and 6 bases lay in between. The CDR3 sequence is 10 residues long. Germline-derived CDR1 and CDR2 are SQVTM and ANQGSEA. CDR3: CSVFRNEQFF. For the CDR3, the DNA is TGCAGCGTTTTCAGGAATGAGCAGTTCTTC.

The gene calls are TRBV4-1 and TRBJ1-1; D remains unclear. V lost 6 bases and J 5 bases, leaving 13 bases between the germline ends. The CDR3 consists of 13 residues. Germline CDR1 and CDR2: MGHRA and YSYEKL. The CDR3 reads CASREASRTEAFF. DNA for the CDR3: TGCGCCAGCAGGGAGGCCAGCCGGACTGAAGCTTTCTTT.

DNA for the CDR3: TGTGCCAGCAGATATACGAGCGGTAGGGCGAACACCGGGGAGCTGTTTTTT. Its translation is CASRYTSGRANTGELFF. The chain joins TRBV2 to TRBJ2-2, with D perhaps TRBD2 (5 bases). The ends were cut back, 6 bases at V and 0 bases at J, with 17 bases in the middle. Germline assignment: CDR1 SNHLY and CDR2 FYNNEI. The CDR3 covers 17 residues.

The CDR3 sequence: CASTGTGAVDQPQHF. In DNA, the CDR3 is TGTGCCAGCACCGGGACGGGGGCTGTGGATCAGCCCCAGCATTTT. The chain has TRBV2 and TRBJ1-5, with a tentative D call TRBD1 (6 bases). V shed 7 bases and J shed 5 bases, with 18 bases lying between them. The germline gives CDR1 SNHLY, CDR2 FYNNEI. This CDR3 is 15 amino acids long. The whole variable domain, filled in from reference TRBV2 and TRBJ1-5, reads EPEVTQTPSHQVTQMGQEVILRCVPISNHLYFYWYRQILGQKVEFLVSFYNNEISEKSEIFDDQFSVERPDGSNFTLKIRSTKLEDSAMYFCASTGTGAVDQPQHFGDGTRLSIL.

V usage is TRBV7-8 and J usage is TRBJ1-2; D may be TRBD1 (5 bases). V lost 2 bases, J lost 2 bases, and 12 bases lay in between. The CDR3 covers 15 residues. Germline V gives CDR1 SGHVS, CDR2 FQNEAQ. CDR3 in amino acids: CASSLMPGINYGYTF. CDR3 DNA: TGTGCCAGCAGCTTAATGCCAGGGATCAACTATGGCTACACCTTC.

This clonotype has a count of ten or more. The chain couples TRBV28 to TRBJ1-6, with D possibly being TRBD1 (6 bases). V was pared by 2 bases and J by 8 bases, with 7 bases between. This CDR3 is 13 amino acids long. Germline-derived CDR1 and CDR2 are MDHEN and SYDVKM. The CDR3 spells CASSLNRDSPLHF. Written as DNA, the CDR3 is TGTGCCAGCAGTTTAAACAGGGATTCACCCCTCCACTTT.

This clonotype was counted a few times. V and J are TRBV3-1 and TRBJ2-2, with a possible D match to TRBD2 (5 bases). The V and J ends lost 3 bases and 5 bases respectively, with 10 bases between them. Per germline, CDR1 LGHDT and CDR2 YNNKEL (reference sequence). This CDR3 is 14 amino acids long. The CDR3 DNA follows: TGTGCCAGCAGCCAGACCACTAGTACCGGGGAGCTGTTTTTT. This sequence encodes CASSQTTSTGELFF. The full variable domain, with the rest looked up from reference TRBV3-1 and TRBJ2-2, is DTAVSQTPKYLVTQMGNDKSIKCEQNLGHDTMYWYKQDSKKFLKIMFSYNNKELIINETVPNRFSPKSPDKAHLNLHINSLELGDSAVYFCASSQTTSTGELFFGEGSRLTVL.

This chain joins TRBV7-9 and TRBJ2-7; TRBD2 matches 7 bases. The germline CDR1 and CDR2 sequences are SEHNR and FQNEAQ (reference sequence). This CDR3 has 13 amino acids. V dropped 4 bases and J dropped 6; count of bases not matched to a gene: 6. The DNA of the CDR3 is TGTGCCAGCAGCTACGGGACTACGGCCGAGCAGTACTTC. Translating gives CASSYGTTAEQYF. The full variable domain, completed using reference TRBV7-9 and TRBJ2-7, is DTGVSQNPRHKITKRGQNVTFRCDPISEHNRLYWYRQTLGQGPEFLTYFQNEAQLEKSRLLSDRFSAERPKGSFSTLEIQRTEQGDSAMYLCASSYGTTAEQYFGPGTRLTVT.

The chain links TRBV24-1 to TRBJ2-2; D uncertain. The CDR3 covers 14 residues. V shed 2 bases and J shed 6 bases, with 9 bases lying between them. Germline assignment: CDR1 KGHDR and CDR2 SFDVKD. The CDR3 DNA sequence: TGTGCCACCAGTGATTCCCCAAGAGCCGGGGAGCTGTTTTTT. As protein: CATSDSPRAGELFF.

The chain couples TRBV20-1 to TRBJ2-7; perhaps TRBD2 as D (6 bases). The CDR3 extends over 17 amino acids. V lost 6 bases, J lost 6 bases, and 30 bases lay in between. CDR1 is DFQATT and CDR2 is SNEGSKA in the germline V gene (reference sequence). DNA of the CDR3: TGCAGTGCGGAGCACCGGGCTAGGCTAGTGCGGGGTCGCGAGCAGTACTTC. This codes for CSAEHRARLVRGREQYF.

This rearrangement joins TRBV5-6 to TRBJ2-3; possible D gene TRBD2, 6 bases. The germline gives CDR1 SGHDT, CDR2 YYEEEE. V lost 5 bases and J 0 bases, leaving 13 bases between the germline ends. CDR3 length: 15 amino acids. The CDR3 spells CASRRLADSTDTQYF. The CDR3 region has the DNA TGTGCCAGCAGACGATTAGCGGATAGCACAGATACGCAGTATTTT.

The chain links TRBV27 to TRBJ2-1; the D is unclear. The CDR3 runs to 16 residues. V shed 0 bases and J shed 0 bases, with 9 bases lying between them. CDR1 is MNHEY, CDR2 SMNVEV, per germline (reference sequence). The CDR3 DNA follows: TGTGCCAGCAGTTTATCAGCTGGTCTCTCCTACAATGAGCAGTTCTTC. It specifies CASSLSAGLSYNEQFF.

At least ten counts were recorded for this clonotype. The chain employs TRBV12-5 and TRBJ1-2; 8 bases are a match to TRBD1. The CDR3 is made up of 12 amino acids. Looked up from germline, CDR1 is LGHNT and CDR2 is FRNRAP. V was clipped by 5 bases and J by 14 bases; unmatched bases: 10. The CDR3 loop is CASGTDPDRVTF. The DNA of the CDR3 is TGTGCTAGTGGTACCGACCCGGACAGGGTAACCTTC.

In its sample, this clonotype was seen a few times. The rearrangement links TRBV28 to TRBJ2-3, with 8 positions matching TRBD2. The ends lost 5 bases at V and 6 bases at J; junction bases unmatched: 13. Germline CDR1 and CDR2: MDHEN and SYDVKM. This CDR3 region has 16 residues. This CDR3 reads CASSHIAGIPLDTQYF. CDR3 coding DNA: TGTGCCAGCAGTCATATAGCGGGAATTCCGCTGGATACGCAGTATTTT. Full variable domain (remainder filled in from reference TRBV28 and TRBJ2-3): DVKVTQSSRYLVKRTGEKVFLECVQDMDHENMFWYRQDPGLGLRLIYFSYDVKMKEKGDIPEGYSVSREKKERFSLILESASTNQTSMYLCASSHIAGIPLDTQYFGPGTRLTVL.

There are a few counts of this clonotype. V and J are TRBV5-6 and TRBJ2-1; the match to TRBD2 covers 14 bases. The V segment lost 4 bases and the J segment 8 bases; nucleotides outside the gene matches: 8. The CDR3 is made up of 16 amino acids. Germline assignment: CDR1 SGHDT and CDR2 YYEEEE. CDR3 sequence: CASSPWTSGRLDEQFF. In DNA, the CDR3 is TGTGCCAGCAGCCCATGGACTAGCGGGAGGTTGGATGAGCAGTTCTTC.

The V call is TRBV10-1, the J call TRBJ1-1; D perhaps matches TRBD1 (5 bases). CDR3 length equals 15 residues. V was cut by 3 bases and J by 1 base, with 12 bases left in between. In germline, CDR1 is WNHNN, CDR2 SYGVQD (reference sequence). In DNA, the CDR3 is TGCGCCAGCAGTGATCGGGGCGCTGGGAACACTGAAGCTTTCTTT. Protein product: CASSDRGAGNTEAFF.

Ten or more counts support this clonotype. The chain joins TRBV6-1 to TRBJ2-6; the match to TRBD1 covers 7 bases. Per germline, CDR1 MNHNS and CDR2 SASEGT. The CDR3 is made up of 15 amino acids. After removal of 2 bases from V and 2 bases from J, the junction contained 0 bases not matched to a gene. The CDR3: CASSEQGAGANVLTF. Written as DNA, the CDR3 is TGTGCCAGCAGTGAACAGGGGGCTGGGGCCAACGTCCTGACTTTC.

The rearrangement links TRBV14 to TRBJ2-2; 14 bases align to TRBD2. The germline V gene encodes CDR1 SGHDN and CDR2 FVKESK. This CDR3 comprises 19 residues. V was pared by 3 bases and J by 3 bases, with 9 bases of the junction left unmatched. CDR3 nucleotide sequence: TGTGCCAGCAGCCATCTGGGGGGACTAGCGGGAGAGCACACCGGGGAGCTGTTTTTT. It translates to CASSHLGGLAGEHTGELFF.

In its sample, this clonotype was seen a few times. This chain links TRBV7-2 with TRBJ2-7; no reliable D call. This CDR3 comprises 12 residues. V lost 2 bases and J lost 2, with 4 bases in between. CDR1 is SGHTA and CDR2 is FQGNSA in the germline V gene. The CDR3 nucleotides read TGTGCCAGCAGCTTAACAGCCTACGAGCAGTACTTC. Residues: CASSLTAYEQYF.